The clone carrying this T cell receptor beta chain was counted many times. As yet, its antigen is unknown. This sample was included in a study of shared clonotypes between healthy human individuals. Whole-study context: Donors consisted of two women and a few men between 18 and 49. Study-wide results and caveats: Deeper or shallower sequencing was expected to change how clonotypes are shared among donors.

Donors, healthy HIV-negative adults, lacked recent acute infections or vaccinations. Trimming left V 4 bases short and J 4 bases short, with 16 bases between. The CDR3 runs 15 residues. The germline V gene has CDR1 SGHTA and CDR2 FQGNSA. Execution of the assay was at deep level. Assay: immunoSEQ multiplex PCR; the TCRdb copy retains only in-frame clones and omits some. The sample has about 520,000 clones; 81% are singletons. This rearrangement joins TRBV7-2 to TRBJ1-2, with a possible D match to TRBD1 (6 bases). Material for sequencing was PBMCs. The receptor was derived from a woman aged 40 to 50 in good health. Some clones in this sample may be carry-over from other donors' samples. In DNA, the CDR3 is TGTGCCAGCAGCTGGCCGGGAAGGGGGATCTATGGCTACACCTTC. The encoded protein is CASSWPGRGIYGYTF. The whole variable domain, remainder taken from reference TRBV7-2 and TRBJ1-2, is GAGVSQSPSNKVTEKGKDVELRCDPISGHTALYWYRQSLGQGLEFLIYFQGNSAPDKSGLPSDRFSAERTGGSVSTLTIQRTQQEDSAVYLCASSWPGRGIYGYTFGSGTRLTVV.